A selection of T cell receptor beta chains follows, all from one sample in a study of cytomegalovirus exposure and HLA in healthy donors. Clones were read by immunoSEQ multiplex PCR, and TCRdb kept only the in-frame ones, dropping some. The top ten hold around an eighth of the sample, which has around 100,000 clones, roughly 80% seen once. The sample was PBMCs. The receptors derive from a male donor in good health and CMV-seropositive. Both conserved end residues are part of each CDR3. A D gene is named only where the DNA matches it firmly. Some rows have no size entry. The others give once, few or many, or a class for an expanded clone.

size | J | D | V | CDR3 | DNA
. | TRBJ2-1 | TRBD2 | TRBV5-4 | CASSLGGGGAGEQFF | TGTGCCAGCAGCTTGGGCGGCGGGGGGGCCGGAGAGCAGTTCTTC
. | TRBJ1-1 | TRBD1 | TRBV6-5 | CASSRRGEAFF | TGTGCCAGCAGCCGCAGGGGGGAAGCTTTCTTT
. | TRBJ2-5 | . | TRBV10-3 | CAISEDQFQETQYF | TGTGCCATCAGTGAAGATCAGTTTCAAGAGACCCAGTACTTC
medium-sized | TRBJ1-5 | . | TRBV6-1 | CASSEASFGSNQPQHF | TGTGCCAGCAGTGAAGCGTCCTTCGGGAGCAATCAGCCCCAGCATTTT
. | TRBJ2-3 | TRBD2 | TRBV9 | CASSVVGLAGVTDTQYF | TGTGCCAGCAGCGTAGTAGGGTTAGCGGGGGTCACAGATACGCAGTATTTT
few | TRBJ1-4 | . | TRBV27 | CASSETVTEKLFF | TGTGCCAGCAGTGAGACAGTTACTGAAAAACTGTTTTTT
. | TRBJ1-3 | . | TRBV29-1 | CSVGVGGTIYF | TGCAGCGTTGGAGTGGGGGGCACCATATATTTT
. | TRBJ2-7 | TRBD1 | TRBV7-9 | CASSPDRGPDEQYF | TGTGCCAGCAGTCCGGACAGGGGGCCCGACGAGCAGTACTTC
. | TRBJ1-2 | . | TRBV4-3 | CASSQDLGGAPGYGYTF | TGCGCCAGCAGCCAAGATCTTGGGGGCGCGCCGGGGTATGGCTACACCTTC
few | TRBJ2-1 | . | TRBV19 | CASKISGLRDEQFF | TGTGCCAGTAAAATCAGCGGTCTGAGGGATGAGCAGTTCTTC
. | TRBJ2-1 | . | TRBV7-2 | CASRSYVSSYNEQFF | TGTGCCAGCAGGTCCTACGTGAGCTCCTACAATGAGCAGTTCTTC
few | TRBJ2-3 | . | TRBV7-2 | CASSLLLGGTDTQYF | TGTGCCAGCAGCTTGCTCTTAGGGGGCACAGATACGCAGTATTTT
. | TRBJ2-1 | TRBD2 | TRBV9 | CASSVPMAGGPYNEQFF | TGTGCCAGCAGCGTGCCCATGGCGGGGGGGCCCTACAATGAGCAGTTCTTC
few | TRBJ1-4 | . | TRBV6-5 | CASEEGNEKLFF | TGTGCCAGCGAGGAGGGAAACGAAAAACTGTTTTTT
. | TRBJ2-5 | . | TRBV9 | CASSSWSGGGRGETQYF | TGTGCCAGCAGCAGCTGGAGTGGGGGGGGGCGGGGAGAGACCCAGTACTTC
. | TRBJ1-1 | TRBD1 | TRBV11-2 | CASSLTGDTEAFF | TGTGCCAGCAGCTTAACAGGGGACACTGAAGCTTTCTTT
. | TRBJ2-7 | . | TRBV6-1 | CASSSSEGGADEQYF | TGTGCCAGCAGTTCTTCCGAGGGGGGGGCTGACGAGCAGTACTTC
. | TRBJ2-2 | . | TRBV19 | CASNPRANTGELFF | TGTGCCAGTAACCCCCGGGCGAACACCGGGGAGCTGTTTTTT
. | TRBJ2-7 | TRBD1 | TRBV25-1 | CASTPGTGAYEQYF | TGTGCCAGCACCCCCGGGACAGGGGCATACGAGCAGTACTTC
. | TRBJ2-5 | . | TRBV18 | CASSPGGGGGTQYF | TGTGCCAGCTCACCAGGAGGAGGAGGTGGGACCCAGTACTTC
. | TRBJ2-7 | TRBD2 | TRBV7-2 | CASSRGLAATYEQYF | TGTGCCAGCAGCCGTGGACTAGCGGCTACCTACGAGCAGTACTTC
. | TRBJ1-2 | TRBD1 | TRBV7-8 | CASSSPETGCGYTF | TGTGCCAGCAGCTCCCCCGAGACAGGGTGTGGCTACACCTTC
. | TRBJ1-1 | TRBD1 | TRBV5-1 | CASSVRQGMNTEAFF | TGCGCCAGCAGCGTAAGACAGGGGATGAACACTGAAGCTTTCTTT
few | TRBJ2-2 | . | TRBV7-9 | CASSLIMAQSGELFF | TGTGCCAGCAGCTTGATAATGGCCCAATCCGGGGAGCTGTTTTTT
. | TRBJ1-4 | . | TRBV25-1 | CASTDSRGRGEKLFF | TGTGCCAGCACTGATAGCCGGGGGAGGGGTGAAAAACTGTTTTTT
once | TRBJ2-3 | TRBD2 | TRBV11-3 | CASSASEGFSGVTDTQYF | TGTGCCAGCAGCGCTAGTGAGGGGTTTAGCGGGGTCACAGATACGCAGTATTTT
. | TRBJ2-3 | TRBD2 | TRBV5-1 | CASSLGGGGTQYF | TGCGCCAGCAGCCTCGGCGGGGGAGGAACGCAGTATTTT
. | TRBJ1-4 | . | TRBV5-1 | CASSLGGPEKLFF | TGCGCCAGCAGCTTAGGGGGACCAGAAAAACTGTTTTTT
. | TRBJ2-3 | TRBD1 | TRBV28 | CASSLWNRGLREDTQYF | TGTGCCAGCAGTTTATGGAACAGGGGGCTCCGAGAAGATACGCAGTATTTT
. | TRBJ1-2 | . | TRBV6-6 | CASSYSIDRSYGYTF | TGTGCCAGCAGTTACTCCATCGACAGGTCATATGGCTACACCTTC
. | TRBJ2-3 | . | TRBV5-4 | CASSLTTGSGGDTQYF | TGTGCCAGCAGCCTCACGACGGGGAGTGGCGGAGATACGCAGTATTTT
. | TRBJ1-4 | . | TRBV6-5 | CASGRRYNEKLFF | TGTGCCAGCGGGCGGAGGTATAATGAAAAACTGTTTTTT
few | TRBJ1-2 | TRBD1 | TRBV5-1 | CASSGQTGEDYTF | TGCGCCAGCAGCGGACAGACAGGGGAGGACTACACCTTC
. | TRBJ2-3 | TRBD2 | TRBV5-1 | CASSGGLAGGRPQYF | TGCGCCAGCTCTGGGGGACTAGCGGGGGGGCGTCCTCAGTATTTT
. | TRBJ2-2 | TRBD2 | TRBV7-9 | CASSSVRTSGGLNTGELFF | TGTGCCAGCAGCTCAGTGAGGACTAGCGGGGGGCTGAACACCGGGGAGCTGTTTTTT
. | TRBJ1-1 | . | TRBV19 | CASQPQPGGAAEAFF | TGTGCCAGTCAACCCCAGCCGGGGGGGGCGGCTGAAGCTTTCTTT
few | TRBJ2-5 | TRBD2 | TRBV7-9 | CASSWGLEETQYF | TGTGCCAGCAGCTGGGGACTAGAAGAGACCCAGTACTTC
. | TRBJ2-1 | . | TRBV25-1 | CASSEYEGRSQFF | TGTGCCAGCAGTGAATATGAGGGCAGGTCGCAGTTCTTC
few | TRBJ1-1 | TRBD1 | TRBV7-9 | CASSGQTGGITEAFF | TGTGCCAGCAGCGGCCAGACAGGGGGCATCACTGAAGCTTTCTTT
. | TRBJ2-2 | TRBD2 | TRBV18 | CASSLSGGANTGELFF | TGTGCCAGCTCCCTTAGCGGGGGGGCGAACACCGGGGAGCTGTTTTTT
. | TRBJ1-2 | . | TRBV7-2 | CASSPKQLPNYGYTF | TGTGCCAGCAGCCCGAAACAGCTACCTAACTATGGCTACACCTTC
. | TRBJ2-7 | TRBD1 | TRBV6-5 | CASSPGQGAYEQYF | TGTGCCAGCAGCCCCGGACAGGGGGCTTACGAGCAGTACTTC
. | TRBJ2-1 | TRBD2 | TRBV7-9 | CASSSQTRGGYNNEQFF | TGTGCCAGCAGCTCCCAAACGCGGGGGGGCTACAACAATGAGCAGTTCTTC
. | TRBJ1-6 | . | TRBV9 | CASSSGQTINSPLHF | TGTGCCAGCAGCTCCGGACAGACAATTAATTCACCCCTCCACTTT
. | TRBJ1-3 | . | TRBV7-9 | CASSKPGVGNTIYF | TGTGCCAGCAGTAAGCCAGGGGTTGGAAACACCATATATTTT
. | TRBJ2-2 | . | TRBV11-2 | CASSSVSNTGELFF | TGTGCCAGCAGCTCCGTGTCCAACACCGGGGAGCTGTTTTTT
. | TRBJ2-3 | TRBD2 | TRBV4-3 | CASSQDPGLAVSTDTQYF | TGCGCCAGCAGCCAAGATCCGGGACTAGCAGTTAGCACAGATACGCAGTATTTT
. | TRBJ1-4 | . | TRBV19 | CASSPKGPGTLGPPTNEKLFF | TGTGCCAGTAGCCCAAAGGGACCCGGGACACTAGGCCCCCCAACTAATGAAAAACTGTTTTTT
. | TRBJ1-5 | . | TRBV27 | CASSFVGEGGQPQHF | TGTGCCAGCAGTTTTGTAGGGGAAGGGGGTCAGCCCCAGCATTTT
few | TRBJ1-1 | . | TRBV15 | CATSRDTGSEAFF | TGTGCCACCAGCAGAGACACGGGGAGTGAAGCTTTCTTT
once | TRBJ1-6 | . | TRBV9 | CASSVGLRGPLHF | TGTGCCAGCAGCGTAGGGCTCAGGGGACCCCTCCACTTT
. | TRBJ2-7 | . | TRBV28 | CASSWGVGPIAYEQYF | TGTGCCAGCAGTTGGGGGGTGGGACCGATAGCCTACGAGCAGTACTTC
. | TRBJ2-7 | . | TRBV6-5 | CASQSTGTYEQYF | TGTGCCAGTCAATCTACAGGAACCTACGAGCAGTACTTC
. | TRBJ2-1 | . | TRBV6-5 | CASSYAGGNEQFF | TGTGCCAGCAGTTATGCAGGTGGGAATGAGCAGTTCTTC